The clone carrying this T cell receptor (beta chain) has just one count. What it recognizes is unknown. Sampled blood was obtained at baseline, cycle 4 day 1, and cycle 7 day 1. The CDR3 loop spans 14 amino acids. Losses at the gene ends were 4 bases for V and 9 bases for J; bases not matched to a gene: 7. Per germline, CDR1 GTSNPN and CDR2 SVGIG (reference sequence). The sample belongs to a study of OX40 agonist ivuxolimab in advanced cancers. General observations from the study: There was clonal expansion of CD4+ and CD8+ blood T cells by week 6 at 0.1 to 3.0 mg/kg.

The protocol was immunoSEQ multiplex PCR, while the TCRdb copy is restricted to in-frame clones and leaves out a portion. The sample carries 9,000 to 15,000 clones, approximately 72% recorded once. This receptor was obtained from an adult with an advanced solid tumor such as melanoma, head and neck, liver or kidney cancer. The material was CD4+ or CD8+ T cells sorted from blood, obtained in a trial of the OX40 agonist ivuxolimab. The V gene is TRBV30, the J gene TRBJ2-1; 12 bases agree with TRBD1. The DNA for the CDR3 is TGTGCCTGGAAGCTTGGGACAGGGGGCCGTGAGCAGTTCTTC. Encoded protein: CAWKLGTGGREQFF.